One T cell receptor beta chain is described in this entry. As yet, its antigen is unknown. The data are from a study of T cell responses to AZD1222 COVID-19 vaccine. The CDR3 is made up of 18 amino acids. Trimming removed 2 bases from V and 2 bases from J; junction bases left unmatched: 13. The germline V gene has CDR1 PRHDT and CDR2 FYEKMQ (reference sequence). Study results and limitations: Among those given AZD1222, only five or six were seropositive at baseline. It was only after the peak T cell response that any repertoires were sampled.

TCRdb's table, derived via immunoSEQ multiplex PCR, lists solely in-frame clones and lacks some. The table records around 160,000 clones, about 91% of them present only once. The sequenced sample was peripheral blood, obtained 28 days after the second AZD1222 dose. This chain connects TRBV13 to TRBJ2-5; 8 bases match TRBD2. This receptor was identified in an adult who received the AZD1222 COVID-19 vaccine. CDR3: CASSLSAISGKSQETQYF. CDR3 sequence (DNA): TGTGCCAGCAGCTTATCGGCTATTAGCGGGAAATCTCAAGAGACCCAGTACTTC.